The T cell receptor beta chain described here comes from a study of T-cell memory formation after mild COVID-19. Study as a whole: Clustering of TCRs was largely donor specific.

General observations from the study: Cross-reactive memory appears to have joined, as suggested by some responding clones showing up in pre-infection memory. Contracting CD8+ clones were enriched in EMRA, CD4+ mainly in CM and EM. Day 15 to 85 contracting clones showed balanced CD4/CD8; later expanders leaned CD4+.

TCRdb reprocessed the 5' RACE reads via MiXCR and lists one record per CDR3 protein. The sample carries 90,000 to 120,000 distinct CDR3 sequences, 13% to 15% recorded once. A note on this clonotype: Its antigen remains unknown.

Sequencing was carried out using PBMCs or a T cell subset sorted from them (not recorded which). The TCR comes from a man younger than 35 who had mild COVID-19 (a few samples of this study predate the infection). Cell type and time point are not known.

The CDR3 bases are TGTGCCAGCAGCGTAGGGGGGGGCACCTACAATGAGCAGTTCTTC. Protein product: CASSVGGGTYNEQFF. The gene calls are TRBV9 and TRBJ2-1; D perhaps matches TRBD2 (7 bases). This CDR3 spans 15 amino acids. CDR1 and CDR2 from the germline V gene are SGDLS and YYNGEE. V was cut by 0 bases and J by 2 bases, with 9 bases left in between.